This T cell receptor (beta chain) appears in the sequencing data of a study of blood T cell repertoires in COVID-19. TCRdb keeps only in-frame clones here, not all; method: immunoSEQ multiplex PCR. The data show roughly 420,000 clones, roughly 90% seen once. Participant reports of clinical history set cohort assignment. CDR1 is WNHNN, CDR2 SYGVQD, per germline (reference sequence). V lost 5 bases and J lost 7; bases outside the gene matches: 12. CDR3 length equals 17 residues. The receptor was isolated from a woman in her twenties or thirties with acute COVID-19. The J gene is TRBJ2-1, the V gene TRBV10-1; TRBD1 agrees at 12 bases. Sequenced material: PBMCs or T cells enriched from blood (not recorded which). This chain's CDR3 is CASSPGTGGFWLNEQFF. Written as DNA, the CDR3 is TGCGCCAGCAGTCCCGGGACAGGGGGCTTTTGGTTAAATGAGCAGTTCTTC.